The clone carrying this T cell receptor beta chain was seen a few times. No antigen is known for it. Using immunoSEQ multiplex PCR, the repertoire was profiled, and TCRdb retains in-frame clones only, with some absent. The sample lists 45,000 to 55,000 clones; 86% were seen once. Analysis merged second doses at about 4 or about 12 weeks. The data originate from a study of T cell responses to AZD1222 COVID-19 vaccine. Study observations and caveats: Repertoire collection took place solely once the T cell response had peaked. Regions 160-218 and 743-854 dominated among vaccine-associated CD4 TCRs spanning spike. Two AZD1222 doses significantly raised spike-specific TCR breadth and depth over controls.

Germline V gives CDR1 MRHNA, CDR2 SNTAGT. Trimming cost V 6 bases and J 5 bases; bases outside gene matches: 5. The CDR3 has 14 amino acids. The source material was peripheral blood, sampled 28 days after the second AZD1222 dose. V usage is TRBV6-4 and J usage is TRBJ2-3; TRBD2 matches 10 bases. This TCR was sampled from an adult who received the AZD1222 COVID-19 vaccine. The CDR3 loop reads CASRPSGSRDTQYF. As DNA, the CDR3 is TGTGCCAGCAGACCTAGCGGGAGTCGAGATACGCAGTATTTT.